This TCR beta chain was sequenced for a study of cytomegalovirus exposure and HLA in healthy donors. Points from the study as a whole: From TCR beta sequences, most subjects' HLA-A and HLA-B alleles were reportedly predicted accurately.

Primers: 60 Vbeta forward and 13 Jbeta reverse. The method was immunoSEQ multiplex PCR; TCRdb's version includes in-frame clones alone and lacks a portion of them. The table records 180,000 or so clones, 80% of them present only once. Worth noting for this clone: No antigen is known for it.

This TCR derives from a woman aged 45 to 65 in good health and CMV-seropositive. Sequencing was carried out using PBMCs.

The CDR3 loop reads CASRLAGGTDTQYF. In DNA, the CDR3 is TGTGCCAGTAGGCTAGCGGGAGGCACAGATACGCAGTATTTT. This chain connects TRBV19 to TRBJ2-3, with 10 bases aligning to TRBD2. Germline CDR1 reads LNHDA; CDR2 reads SQIVND (reference sequence). The CDR3 spans 14 residues. J gave up 1 base and V 6 bases, and 1 base lay outside the gene matches.